Listed below are T cell receptor beta chains from one sample, sequenced in a study of CD8+ T cells in alopecia areata. The repertoire was sequenced with immunoSEQ multiplex PCR; TCRdb's copy has only in-frame clones and lacks some. This repertoire shows approximately 6,300 clones, around 62% found once; its top ten account for approximately 8.6%. The sample here was skin, taken at week 34, from a patient treated with tofacitinib. These TCRs come from a human donor with alopecia areata. Each CDR3 is given with its conserved first and last residue. D genes are given only for firm matches. Clone size is stated in some rows and not others, as once, few, many or a class when expanded.

j_call | v_call | clone_size | d_call | cdr3_aa | cdr3_nt
TRBJ1-1 | TRBV20-1 | few | NA | CSARDLTEAFF | TGCAGTGCTAGGGATTTGACTGAAGCTTTCTTT
TRBJ2-7 | TRBV29-1 | once | NA | CSSVSGSREQYF | TGCAGCTCCGTCTCAGGGTCTCGCGAGCAGTACTTC
TRBJ1-1 | TRBV2 | NA | NA | CASSGGRGAATEAFF | TGTGCCAGCAGTGGGGGACGGGGGGCGGCCACTGAAGCTTTCTTT
TRBJ2-7 | TRBV7-3 | NA | NA | CASSSLPSSYEQYF | TGTGCCAGCAGCTCTCTGCCTAGCTCCTACGAGCAGTACTTC
TRBJ1-2 | TRBV5-1 | NA | NA | CASSLGKDANGYTF | TGCGCCAGCAGCTTAGGCAAGGACGCGAATGGCTACACCTTC
TRBJ2-2 | TRBV5-1 | large | NA | CASSFSESGELFF | TGCGCCAGCAGCTTCTCCGAGTCCGGGGAGCTGTTTTTT
TRBJ1-1 | TRBV19 | NA | TRBD1 | CASIPGGTGALEAFF | TGTGCCAGTATCCCAGGCGGGACAGGGGCCCTGGAAGCTTTCTTT
TRBJ1-1 | TRBV29-1 | NA | TRBD1 | CSVHSGQGSEAFF | TGCAGCGTTCACTCGGGACAGGGATCTGAAGCTTTCTTT
TRBJ1-4 | TRBV4-1 | once | NA | CASSQVGPYRQNEKLFF | TGCGCCAGCAGCCAAGTCGGTCCCTACAGACAGAATGAAAAACTGTTTTTT
TRBJ1-1 | TRBV4-2 | few | TRBD1 | CASSQGQGTADTEAFF | TGTGCCAGCAGCCAAGGGCAGGGGACAGCTGATACTGAAGCTTTCTTT
TRBJ1-2 | TRBV19 | once | NA | CANTGQFYGYTF | TGTGCCAACACTGGGCAGTTCTATGGCTACACCTTC
TRBJ2-1 | TRBV4-2 | few | TRBD2 | CASSQETSGGAREQFF | TGTGCCAGCAGCCAAGAAACTAGCGGGGGGGCCCGGGAGCAGTTCTTC
TRBJ1-2 | TRBV18 | NA | NA | CASSPAQDYGYTF | TGTGCCAGCTCACCAGCACAGGACTATGGCTACACCTTC
TRBJ2-7 | TRBV11-2 | once | NA | CASSLGPIYEQYF | TGTGCCAGCAGCTTAGGCCCCATCTACGAGCAGTACTTC
TRBJ1-2 | TRBV28 | NA | NA | CASSSPGTQRLGYTF | TGTGCCAGCAGTTCCCCCGGGACCCAAAGGCTTGGCTACACCTTC
TRBJ2-1 | TRBV7-3 | once | TRBD2 | CASSPGLAGSPSSYNEQFF | TGTGCCAGCAGCCCAGGACTAGCGGGATCTCCCAGCTCCTACAATGAGCAGTTCTTC
TRBJ2-2 | TRBV19 | NA | NA | CASSRGGNTGELFF | TGTGCCAGTAGCAGAGGAGGGAACACCGGGGAGCTGTTTTTT
TRBJ2-2 | TRBV4-1 | few | NA | CASSQEWNTGELFF | TGCGCCAGCAGCCAAGAATGGAACACCGGGGAGCTGTTTTTT
TRBJ1-1 | TRBV6-5 | NA | TRBD1 | CASSQGGPNTEAFF | TGTGCCAGCAGCCAGGGGGGACCGAACACTGAAGCTTTCTTT
TRBJ2-3 | TRBV29-1 | NA | TRBD2 | CSVRAGAGRTDTQYF | TGCAGCGTTAGAGCGGGGGCCGGTCGCACAGATACGCAGTATTTT
TRBJ1-1 | TRBV5-1 | NA | TRBD1 | CASSLAKGPDRGRVAFF | TGCGCCAGCAGCTTGGCGAAAGGCCCTGACAGGGGACGGGTCGCTTTCTTT
TRBJ1-2 | TRBV6-6 | NA | NA | CASSYSGGEDNGYTF | TGTGCCAGCAGTTACAGTGGAGGGGAAGACAATGGCTACACCTTC
TRBJ2-3 | TRBV27 | NA | NA | CASNGLMGGVTDTQYF | TGTGCCAGCAATGGCTTGATGGGGGGAGTAACAGATACGCAGTATTTT
TRBJ1-1 | TRBV10-3 | NA | NA | CAISESGGLTEAFF | TGTGCCATCAGTGAGTCGGGTGGTTTAACTGAAGCTTTCTTT
TRBJ1-1 | TRBV29-1 | few | TRBD1 | CSVGTGLNTEAFF | TGCAGCGTTGGGACAGGACTAAACACTGAAGCTTTCTTT
TRBJ2-3 | TRBV6-4 | NA | NA | CASSDSRGTDTQYF | TGTGCCAGCAGTGACTCGAGGGGCACAGATACGCAGTATTTT
TRBJ1-5 | TRBV6-1 | NA | TRBD1 | CASSFPGQGDQPQHF | TGTGCCAGCAGTTTTCCGGGACAGGGCGATCAGCCCCAGCATTTT
TRBJ2-1 | TRBV7-9 | few | NA | CASSLPKGPYNEQFF | TGTGCCAGCAGCTTACCCAAGGGTCCCTACAATGAGCAGTTCTTC
TRBJ1-1 | TRBV6-5 | once | NA | CASSSPNTEAFF | TGTGCCAGCAGTTCACCGAACACTGAAGCTTTCTTT
TRBJ1-2 | TRBV15 | few | TRBD1 | CATSREVLRGTGRTKDGYTF | TGTGCCACCAGCAGAGAGGTATTACGGGGGACAGGTCGGACAAAGGATGGCTACACCTTC
TRBJ2-7 | TRBV2 | NA | TRBD2 | CASQRDSGGSEQYF | TGTGCCAGCCAAAGAGACAGCGGGGGGTCCGAGCAGTACTTC
TRBJ2-3 | TRBV18 | NA | NA | CASSPSPTDTQYF | TGTGCCAGCTCACCATCCCCCACAGATACGCAGTATTTT
TRBJ1-6 | TRBV6-6 | once | NA | CASRTSWDGNSPLHF | TGTGCCAGCAGGACCAGCTGGGACGGTAATTCACCCCTCCACTTT
TRBJ2-7 | TRBV5-4 | once | NA | CASSRDIPYEQYF | TGTGCCAGCAGCAGAGATATACCCTACGAGCAGTACTTC
TRBJ1-5 | TRBV6-1 | few | NA | CASSGQGYQPQHF | TGTGCCAGCAGTGGGCAGGGCTATCAGCCCCAGCATTTT
TRBJ2-1 | TRBV29-1 | NA | TRBD1 | CSAKTGPNEQFF | TGCAGCGCTAAGACAGGGCCCAATGAGCAGTTCTTC
TRBJ2-3 | TRBV19 | few | NA | CASRIADSDTQYF | TGTGCCAGTAGAATTGCAGATTCAGATACGCAGTATTTT
TRBJ1-1 | TRBV2 | NA | TRBD1 | CASSETGGRNTEAFF | TGTGCCAGCAGTGAAACAGGGGGGAGGAACACTGAAGCTTTCTTT
TRBJ1-1 | TRBV6-1 | NA | NA | CASRQKGGMNTEAFF | TGTGCCAGCAGACAAAAGGGGGGAATGAACACTGAAGCTTTCTTT